Listed below are T cell receptor beta chains from one sample, sequenced in a study of T cell repertoires and HLA-DP antigens. These receptors have no identified antigens. Only in-frame clones appear in the TCRdb table, and some are missing; sequencing was by immunoSEQ multiplex PCR. This sample has roughly 70,000 clones, with around 80% found just once. What was sequenced was CD4+ T cells from PBMCs. The receptors stem from a man between 60 and 75 years old in good health and CMV-seronegative. The CDR3 runs from the conserved cysteine through the conserved F or W. The D gene is left open where the match is weak. Size tells how often a clone was seen (once, few, many) or the class of an expanded clone, and some rows leave it out.

len	d_gene	abundance	j_gene	v_gene	CDR3aa	CDR3nt
15	.	.	TRBJ1-1	TRBV9	CASSPPPTSNTEAFF	TGTGCCAGCAGCCCGCCCCCTACAAGCAACACTGAAGCTTTCTTT
14	.	.	TRBJ2-2	TRBV7-9	CASSAGQSTGELFF	TGTGCCAGCAGCGCCGGACAGAGCACCGGGGAGCTGTTTTTT
16	TRBD2	.	TRBJ2-7	TRBV27	CASSTRTSGVPYEQYF	TGTGCCAGCAGTACCCGGACTAGCGGGGTCCCCTACGAGCAGTACTTC
13	.	.	TRBJ1-1	TRBV7-2	CASSFTPVTEAFF	TGTGCCAGCAGCTTCACCCCAGTGACTGAAGCTTTCTTT
13	.	.	TRBJ2-3	TRBV19	CASEGAFTDTQYF	TGTGCCAGTGAAGGTGCGTTCACAGATACGCAGTATTTT
16	.	.	TRBJ2-2	TRBV2	CASRWDARDDTGELFF	TGTGCCAGCAGATGGGACGCACGCGATGACACCGGGGAGCTGTTTTTT
15	.	.	TRBJ2-3	TRBV19	CASKGSGRRTDTQYF	TGTGCCAGTAAGGGATCAGGGAGGCGGACAGATACGCAGTATTTT
15	.	.	TRBJ2-5	TRBV6-1	CASSGTRSPQETQYF	TGTGCCAGCTCAGGGACCCGGAGCCCCCAAGAGACCCAGTACTTC
16	.	.	TRBJ1-5	TRBV9	CASSVGEGRSNQPQHF	TGTGCCAGCAGCGTAGGGGAGGGACGAAGCAATCAGCCCCAGCATTTT
14	.	.	TRBJ2-2	TRBV5-4	CASSLDRWTGELFF	TGTGCCAGCAGCTTGGACCGGTGGACCGGGGAGCTGTTTTTT
12	.	.	TRBJ1-5	TRBV19	CASSLTREPQHF	TGTGCCAGTAGTCTCACCAGGGAGCCCCAGCATTTT
13	.	few	TRBJ1-1	TRBV29-1	CSAGRSMNTEAFF	TGCAGCGCCGGACGGAGCATGAACACTGAAGCTTTCTTT
14	TRBD2	.	TRBJ2-3	TRBV5-4	CASSTRGGYDTQYF	TGTGCCAGCAGCACCCGGGGGGGGTATGATACGCAGTATTTT
17	TRBD2	.	TRBJ2-1	TRBV5-5	CASSRTSGRGVDNEQFF	TGTGCCAGCAGCAGGACTAGCGGGAGAGGGGTCGACAATGAGCAGTTCTTC
15	.	.	TRBJ1-3	TRBV6-6	CASNPTVSSGNTIYF	TGTGCCAGCAATCCGACAGTGAGCTCTGGAAACACCATATATTTT
15	TRBD2	.	TRBJ2-7	TRBV7-2	CASSRREGRAYEQYF	TGTGCCAGCAGCCGAAGGGAGGGGAGGGCCTACGAGCAGTACTTC
13	.	.	TRBJ1-2	TRBV6-1	CASSQGANYGYTF	TGTGCCAGCAGTCAGGGCGCTAACTATGGCTACACCTTC
15	.	once	TRBJ2-1	TRBV7-8	CASSQQGAGGNEQFF	TGTGCCAGCAGTCAACAGGGGGCGGGGGGCAATGAGCAGTTCTTC
14	.	.	TRBJ2-5	TRBV2	CASSGGVYGETQYF	TGTGCCAGCAGCGGGGGAGTTTATGGAGAGACCCAGTACTTC
16	TRBD2	.	TRBJ2-1	TRBV9	CASSTRLAGGLGEQFF	TGTGCCAGCAGCACCCGACTAGCGGGGGGGTTGGGTGAGCAGTTCTTC
15	.	.	TRBJ2-5	TRBV4-2	CASSPRLGEQETQYF	TGTGCCAGCAGCCCAAGACTAGGAGAACAAGAGACCCAGTACTTC
14	TRBD2	once	TRBJ2-7	TRBV28	CASSRSGGAVEQYF	TGTGCCAGCAGTCGTAGCGGGGGGGCCGTCGAGCAGTACTTC
15	.	.	TRBJ2-7	TRBV5-4	CASSYSGTPYYEQYF	TGTGCCAGCAGCTACTCCGGGACTCCCTACTACGAGCAGTACTTC
19	TRBD2	.	TRBJ2-3	TRBV19	CASSIAVPLERGVTDTQYF	TGTGCCAGTAGTATAGCGGTCCCTCTCGAGCGGGGGGTCACAGATACGCAGTATTTT
16	.	once	TRBJ1-2	TRBV6-1	CASSEVQGRINYGYTF	TGTGCCAGCAGTGAAGTCCAGGGGAGGATTAACTATGGCTACACCTTC
14	TRBD1	once	TRBJ1-6	TRBV10-3	CAISPGQHNSPLHF	TGTGCCATCAGTCCGGGACAGCACAATTCACCCCTCCACTTT
14	TRBD1	.	TRBJ1-5	TRBV11-2	CASSFDRERQPQHF	TGTGCCAGCAGCTTTGACAGGGAAAGACAGCCCCAGCATTTT
17	TRBD2	.	TRBJ2-1	TRBV13	CASSLGLGTSGYNEQFF	TGTGCCAGCAGCTTAGGCCTCGGGACTAGCGGGTACAATGAGCAGTTCTTC
16	.	once	TRBJ2-5	TRBV6-5	CASSYSGARGHETQYF	TGTGCCAGCAGCTACTCTGGAGCCCGGGGCCATGAGACCCAGTACTTC